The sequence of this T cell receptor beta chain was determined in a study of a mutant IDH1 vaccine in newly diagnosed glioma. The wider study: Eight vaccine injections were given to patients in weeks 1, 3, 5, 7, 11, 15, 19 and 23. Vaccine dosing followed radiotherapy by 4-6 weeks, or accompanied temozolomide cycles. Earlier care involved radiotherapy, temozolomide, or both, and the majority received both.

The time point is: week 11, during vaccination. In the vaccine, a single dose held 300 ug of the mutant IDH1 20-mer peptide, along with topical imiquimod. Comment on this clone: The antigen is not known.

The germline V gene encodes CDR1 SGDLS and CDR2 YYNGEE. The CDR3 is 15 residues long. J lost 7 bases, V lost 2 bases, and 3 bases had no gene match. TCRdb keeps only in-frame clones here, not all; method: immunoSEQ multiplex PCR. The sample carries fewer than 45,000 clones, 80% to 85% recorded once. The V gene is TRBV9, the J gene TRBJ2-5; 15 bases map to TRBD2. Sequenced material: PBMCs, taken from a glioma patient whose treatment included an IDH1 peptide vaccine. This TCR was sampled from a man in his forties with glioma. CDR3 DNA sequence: TGTGCCAGCAGCGTCGGACTAGCGGGAGGGGCGACCCAGTACTTC. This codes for CASSVGLAGGATQYF. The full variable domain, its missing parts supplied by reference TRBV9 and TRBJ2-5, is DSGVTQTPKHLITATGQRVTLRCSPRSGDLSVYWYQQSLDQGLQFLIQYYNGEERAKGNILERFSAQQFPDLHSELNLSSLELGDSALYFCASSVGLAGGATQYFGPGTRLLVL.